This T cell receptor beta chain was observed in a study of T cells after yellow fever vaccination. The study, taken as a whole, reports: Peaking on day 5 versus 15, the secondary response was faster but weaker.

Generation of TCR cDNA used 5'RACE template switching (which added a universal primer site and UMIs). Each CDR3 protein is one row after TCRdb ran MiXCR on the 5' RACE reads. The sample carries hundreds of thousands of distinct CDR3 sequences, roughly 13% recorded once. V was cut by 4 bases and J by 2 bases, with 20 bases left in between. This CDR3 contains 17 residues. Germline V gene sequence: CDR1 MGHRA, CDR2 YSYEKL. Worth noting for this clonotype: The antigen remains unidentified.

V usage is TRBV4-1 and J usage is TRBJ1-2; D is perhaps TRBD1 (6 bases). The material was PBMCs, obtained on the day of the yellow fever booster vaccination. The sequence derives from a man aged 25-45 years who received the YFV17D yellow fever vaccine. The CDR3 nucleotides are TGCGCCAGCAGCCGCCAAGAGGACAGCGCAGCCAACTATGGCTACACCTTC. As protein: CASSRQEDSAANYGYTF.